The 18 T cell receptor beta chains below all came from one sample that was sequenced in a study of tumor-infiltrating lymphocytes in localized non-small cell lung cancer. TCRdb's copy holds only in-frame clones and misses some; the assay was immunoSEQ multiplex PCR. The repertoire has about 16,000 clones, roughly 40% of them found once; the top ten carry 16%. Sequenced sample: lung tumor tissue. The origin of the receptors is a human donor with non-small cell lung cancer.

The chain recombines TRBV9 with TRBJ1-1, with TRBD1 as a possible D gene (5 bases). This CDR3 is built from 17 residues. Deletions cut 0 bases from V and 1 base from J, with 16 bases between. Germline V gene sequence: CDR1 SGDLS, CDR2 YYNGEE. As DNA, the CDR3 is TGTGCCAGCAGCGTAGTTGGGGCGGCAGGCTCGAACACTGAAGCTTTCTTT. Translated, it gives CASSVVGAAGSNTEAFF. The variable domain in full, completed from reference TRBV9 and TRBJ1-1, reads DSGVTQTPKHLITATGQRVTLRCSPRSGDLSVYWYQQSLDQGLQFLIQYYNGEERAKGNILERFSAQQFPDLHSELNLSSLELGDSALYFCASSVVGAAGSNTEAFFGQGTRLTVV.

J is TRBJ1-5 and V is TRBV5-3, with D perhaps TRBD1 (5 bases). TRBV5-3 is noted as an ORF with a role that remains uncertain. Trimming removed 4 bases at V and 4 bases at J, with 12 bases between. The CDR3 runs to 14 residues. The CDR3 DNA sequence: TGTGCCAGAAGCAGCCAGGGAGGAAATCAGCCCCAGCATTTT. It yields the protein CARSSQGGNQPQHF.

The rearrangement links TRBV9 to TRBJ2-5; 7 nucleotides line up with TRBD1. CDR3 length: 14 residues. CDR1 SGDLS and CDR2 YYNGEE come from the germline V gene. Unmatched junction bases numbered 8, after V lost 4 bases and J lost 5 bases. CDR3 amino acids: CASSLDRVAETQYF. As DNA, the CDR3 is TGTGCCAGCAGCCTCGACAGGGTGGCGGAGACCCAGTACTTC.

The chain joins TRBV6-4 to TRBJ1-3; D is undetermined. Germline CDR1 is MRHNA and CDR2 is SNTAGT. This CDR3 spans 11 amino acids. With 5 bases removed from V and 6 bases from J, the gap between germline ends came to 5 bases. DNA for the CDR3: TGTGCCAGCAGTTTTGAAAACACCATATATTTT. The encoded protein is CASSFENTIYF.

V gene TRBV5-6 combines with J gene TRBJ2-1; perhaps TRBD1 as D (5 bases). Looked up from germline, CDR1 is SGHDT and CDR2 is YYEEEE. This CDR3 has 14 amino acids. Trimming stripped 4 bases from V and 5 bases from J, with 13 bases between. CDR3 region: CASSAIGAHNEQFF. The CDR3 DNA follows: TGTGCCAGCAGCGCCATAGGGGCCCACAATGAGCAGTTCTTC.

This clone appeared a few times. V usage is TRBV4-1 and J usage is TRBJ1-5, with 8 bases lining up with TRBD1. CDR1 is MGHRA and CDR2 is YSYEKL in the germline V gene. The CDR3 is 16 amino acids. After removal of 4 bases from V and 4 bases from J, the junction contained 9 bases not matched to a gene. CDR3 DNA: TGCGCCAGCAGCCTCCGGACAGGGAGCCTTAATCAGCCCCAGCATTTT. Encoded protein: CASSLRTGSLNQPQHF.

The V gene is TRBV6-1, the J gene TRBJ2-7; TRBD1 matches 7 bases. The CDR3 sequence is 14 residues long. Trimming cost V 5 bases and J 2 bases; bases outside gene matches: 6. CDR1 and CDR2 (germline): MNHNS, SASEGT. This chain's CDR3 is CASSSTGVTYEQYF. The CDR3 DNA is TGTGCCAGCAGTTCAACAGGGGTGACCTACGAGCAGTACTTC.

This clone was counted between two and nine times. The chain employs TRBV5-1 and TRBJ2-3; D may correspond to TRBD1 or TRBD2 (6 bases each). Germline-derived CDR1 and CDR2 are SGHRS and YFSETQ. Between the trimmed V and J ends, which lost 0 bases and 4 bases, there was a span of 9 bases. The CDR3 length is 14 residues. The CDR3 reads CASSLVGGPDTQYF. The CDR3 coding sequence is TGCGCCAGCAGCTTGGTGGGGGGCCCAGATACGCAGTATTTT.

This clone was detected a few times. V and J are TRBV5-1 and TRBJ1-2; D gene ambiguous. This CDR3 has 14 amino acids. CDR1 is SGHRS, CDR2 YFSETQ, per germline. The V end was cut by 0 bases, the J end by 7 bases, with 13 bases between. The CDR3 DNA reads TGCGCCAGCAGCTTGGGGTCCCCGGCACGTGGCTACACCTTC. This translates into CASSLGSPARGYTF.

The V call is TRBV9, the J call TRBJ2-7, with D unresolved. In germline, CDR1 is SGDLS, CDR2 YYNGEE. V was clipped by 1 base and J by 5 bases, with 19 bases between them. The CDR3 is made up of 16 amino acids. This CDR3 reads CASSVSILDDGDEQYF. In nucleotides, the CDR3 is TGTGCCAGCAGCGTATCTATCCTGGACGACGGCGACGAGCAGTACTTC.

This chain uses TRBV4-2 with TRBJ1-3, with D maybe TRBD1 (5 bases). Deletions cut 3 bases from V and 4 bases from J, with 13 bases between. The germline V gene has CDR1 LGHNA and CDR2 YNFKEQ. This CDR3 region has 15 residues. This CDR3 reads CASSHPTRQGNTIYF. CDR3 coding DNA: TGTGCCAGCAGCCATCCCACCCGACAGGGAAACACCATATATTTT.

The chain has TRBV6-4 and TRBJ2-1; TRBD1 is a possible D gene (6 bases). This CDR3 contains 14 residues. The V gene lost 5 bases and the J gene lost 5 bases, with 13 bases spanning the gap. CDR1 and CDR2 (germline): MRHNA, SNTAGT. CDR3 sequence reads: CASSPLDRNNEQFF. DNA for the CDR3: TGTGCCAGCAGTCCCCTCGACAGGAACAATGAGCAGTTCTTC.

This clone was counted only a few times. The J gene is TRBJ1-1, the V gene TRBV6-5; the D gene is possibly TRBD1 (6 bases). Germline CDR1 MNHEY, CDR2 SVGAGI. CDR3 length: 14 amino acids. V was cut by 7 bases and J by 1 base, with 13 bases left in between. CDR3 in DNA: TGTGCCAGCAATAAACAGGGTACGAACACTGAAGCTTTCTTT. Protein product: CASNKQGTNTEAFF.

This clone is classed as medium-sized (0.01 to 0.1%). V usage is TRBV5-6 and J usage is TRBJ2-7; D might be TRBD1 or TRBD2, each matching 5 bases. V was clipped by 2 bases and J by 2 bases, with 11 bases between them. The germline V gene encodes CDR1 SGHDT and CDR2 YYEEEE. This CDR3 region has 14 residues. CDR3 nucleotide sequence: TGTGCCAGCAGCTTCTCCGGGACGACCTACGAGCAGTACTTC. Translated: CASSFSGTTYEQYF. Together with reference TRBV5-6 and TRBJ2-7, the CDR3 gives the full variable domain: DAGVTQSPTHLIKTRGQQVTLRCSPKSGHDTVSWYQQALGQGPQFIFQYYEEEERQRGNFPDRFSGHQFPNYSSELNVNALLLGDSALYLCASSFSGTTYEQYFGPGTRLTVT.

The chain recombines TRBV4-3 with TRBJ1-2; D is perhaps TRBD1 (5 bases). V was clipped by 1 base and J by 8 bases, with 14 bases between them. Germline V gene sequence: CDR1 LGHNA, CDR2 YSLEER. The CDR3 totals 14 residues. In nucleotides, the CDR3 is TGCGCCAGCAGCCAAGTTCTGGCAGGGAGAGGCTACACCTTC. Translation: CASSQVLAGRGYTF.

The CDR3 reads CASSSMNTEAFF. The CDR3, as DNA: TGTGCCAGCAGTTCCATGAACACTGAAGCTTTCTTT. This chain links TRBV6-5 with TRBJ1-1; D unresolved. The V and J ends lost 4 bases and 0 bases respectively, with 3 bases between them. CDR3 length equals 12 residues. Germline V gene sequence: CDR1 MNHEY, CDR2 SVGAGI.

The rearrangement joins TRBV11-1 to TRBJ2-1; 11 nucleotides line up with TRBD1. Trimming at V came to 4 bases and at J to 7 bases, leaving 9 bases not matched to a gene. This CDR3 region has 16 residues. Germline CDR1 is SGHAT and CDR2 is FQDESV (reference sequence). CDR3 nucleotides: TGTGCCAGCAGCTCCGCCGGGACAGGGGGTAAAAATGAGCAGTTCTTC. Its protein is CASSSAGTGGKNEQFF.

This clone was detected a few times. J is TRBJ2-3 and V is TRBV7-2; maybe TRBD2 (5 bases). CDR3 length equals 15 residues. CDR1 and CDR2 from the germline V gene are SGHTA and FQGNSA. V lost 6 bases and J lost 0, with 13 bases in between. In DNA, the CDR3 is TGTGCCAGCAGGACCGACTACTCCAGCACAGATACGCAGTATTTT. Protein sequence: CASRTDYSSTDTQYF.